Listed here is a single T cell receptor (beta chain). Antigen specificity is unknown. This record comes from a study of Ad26.COV2.S vaccination and SARS-CoV-2 variants. Background on the study: In the study, Ad26.COV2.S was injected intramuscularly once, or twice 56 days apart. Study results and caveats: Total T cell responses were possibly underestimated by TCR breadth and depth analyses. Breadth of non-spike TCRs did not differ between vaccinees and placebo recipients.

Treatment: 19 received Ad26.COV2.S at low or high dose, single or two shots; about 5 received placebo; per-sample allocation not given. Each sample was drawn 63 days after the first injection (of vaccine or placebo). Cohort 1b enrolled adults aged 18-55 years in Boston. TCRdb's table, derived via immunoSEQ multiplex PCR, lists solely in-frame clones and lacks some. The top ten hold about 3.3% of the sample, which has approximately 400,000 clones, 70% to 90% seen once. CDR1 is MNHEY and CDR2 is SVGAGI in the germline V gene. V dropped 7 bases and J dropped 5 bases, with 14 bases sitting between them. CDR3 length equals 13 residues.

This TCR derives from a person aged 18-60 years who received the Ad26.COV2.S COVID-19 vaccine or a placebo. Here the sequenced sample was peripheral blood, taken in a trial of Ad26.COV2.S vaccine versus placebo. This rearrangement joins TRBV6-5 to TRBJ2-5; weak D call: TRBD1 (6 bases). The CDR3 nucleotides read TGTGCCAGCATGCAGGGGCGGTGGGAGACCCAGTACTTC. Translation gives CASMQGRWETQYF.